One and the same sample provided the 24 T cell receptor beta chains below, sequenced in a study of beta chain features in type 1 diabetes. Every bit of the isolated RNA underwent reverse transcription, so sequencing read expressed TCRB transcripts. Clones were read by immunoSEQ multiplex PCR, and TCRdb kept only the in-frame ones, dropping some. This table has under 300,000 clones, under 13% appearing once. Study-level results: TCRB CDR3s were moderately but significantly shorter in Type 1 diabetes patients in all four CD4+ subsets.

No cognate antigen is known for these TCRs. The specimen was naive CD4+ T cells from blood. The receptors stem from a man between 25 and 39 years old with type 1 diabetes.

This chain uses TRBV9 with TRBJ2-3; TRBD1 matches 7 bases. The CDR3 runs to 19 residues. Per germline, CDR1 SGDLS and CDR2 YYNGEE. V gave up 0 bases and J gave up 3 bases; unmatched junction bases: 16. CDR3 DNA sequence: TGTGCCAGCAGCGTAGGGAAAAGGGGGCGCGGTGTGGGTACAGATACGCAGTATTTT. The encoded protein is CASSVGKRGRGVGTDTQYF.

The chain joins TRBV18 to TRBJ1-5, with D maybe TRBD1 (6 bases). Trimming removed 3 bases at V and 5 bases at J, with 8 bases between. The germline gives CDR1 KGHSH, CDR2 LQKENI. This CDR3 has 13 amino acids. Here the CDR3 reads CASSPDSHQPQHF. CDR3 nucleotides: TGTGCCAGCTCACCGGACAGTCATCAGCCCCAGCATTTT.

In this sample, this clone turned up a few times. J is TRBJ2-7 and V is TRBV14, with 8 bases aligning to TRBD1. The CDR3 loop spans 15 amino acids. Germline V gene data show CDR1 as SGHDN and CDR2 as FVKESK. Trimming removed 11 bases from V and 0 bases from J; junction bases left unmatched: 12. CDR3 protein: CASLLRDRNSYEQYF. DNA of the CDR3: TGTGCCTCTCTATTAAGGGACAGGAACTCCTACGAGCAGTACTTC.

V is TRBV2 and J is TRBJ2-6; D possibly corresponds to TRBD2 (6 bases). V was cut by 5 bases and J by 2 bases, with 10 bases left in between. The germline gives CDR1 SNHLY, CDR2 FYNNEI. The CDR3 is made up of 15 amino acids. The CDR3 region has the DNA TGTGCCAGCAGTTTGGACTACCCTGGGGCCAACGTCCTGACTTTC. This sequence encodes CASSLDYPGANVLTF.

A few counts support this clone. V gene TRBV7-2 combines with J gene TRBJ2-7, with D perhaps TRBD1 (7 bases). Germline V lookup: CDR1 SGHTA, CDR2 FQGNSA. Trimming stripped 2 bases from V and 2 bases from J, with 13 bases between. This CDR3 comprises 15 residues. The DNA for the CDR3 is TGTGCCAGCAGCTTAAACAGGAGGGGGCCCTACGAGCAGTACTTC. It codes for CASSLNRRGPYEQYF.

Only a few counts were recorded for this clone. The chain links TRBV7-9 to TRBJ2-6, with a weak D call TRBD1 (5 bases). The V end was cut by 4 bases, the J end by 4 bases, with 8 bases between. This CDR3 has 14 residues. Germline assignment: CDR1 SEHNR and CDR2 FQNEAQ (reference sequence). The CDR3 DNA follows: TGTGCCAGCAGCTCAGGGTACGGGGCCAACGTCCTGACTTTC. It codes for CASSSGYGANVLTF.

This rearrangement joins TRBV19 to TRBJ2-1; no clear D gene. This CDR3 has 13 residues. Germline V CDR1 and CDR2: LNHDA, SQIVND (reference sequence). V was shortened by 5 bases and J by 2 bases, with 7 bases between the two germline ends. CDR3 nucleotide sequence: TGTGCCAGTAGTTCCGGAGCCTACAATGAGCAGTTCTTC. It codes for CASSSGAYNEQFF.

This chain connects TRBV6-6 to TRBJ1-6; the D is unclear. Germline V CDR1 and CDR2: MNHNY, SVGAGI (reference sequence). V lost 6 bases and J 12 bases, leaving 18 bases between the germline ends. The CDR3 length is 14 residues. The CDR3, as DNA: TGTGCCAGCAGGCTTATTGTAGAGGGCGAACCCCTCCACTTT. Translation gives CASRLIVEGEPLHF.

This clone was seen more than once but under ten times. V and J are TRBV2 and TRBJ2-7; TRBD2 matches at 11 bases. CDR1 is SNHLY, CDR2 FYNNEI, per germline. The J segment lost 2 bases and the V segment lost 10 bases, leaving 7 bases of the junction unmatched. The CDR3 covers 14 residues. CDR3 residues: CANIGTSGTYEQYF. CDR3 sequence (DNA): TGTGCCAATATCGGGACTAGCGGAACCTACGAGCAGTACTTC.

The rearrangement uses TRBV4-1 and TRBJ1-4; a possible D gene is TRBD1 (6 bases). V lost 5 bases and J 8 bases, leaving 18 bases between the germline ends. The germline gives CDR1 MGHRA, CDR2 YSYEKL. The CDR3 runs to 15 residues. The CDR3 protein is CASSYQGRGREKLFF. In DNA form, the CDR3 reads TGCGCCAGCAGCTACCAGGGCAGGGGACGCGAAAAACTGTTTTTT.

This clone occurred a few times. This chain links TRBV29-1 with TRBJ1-4; 7 bases are a match to TRBD1. The V segment lost 5 bases and the J segment 12 bases; nucleotides outside the gene matches: 9. There are 12 residues in the CDR3. Germline assignment: CDR1 SQVTM and CDR2 ANQGSEA. The DNA for the CDR3 is TGCAGCGTTCGGGACAGCCCGGGAGAACTGTTTTTT. Translated: CSVRDSPGELFF. Complete variable domain (other parts from reference TRBV29-1 and TRBJ1-4): SAVISQKPSRDICQRGTSLTIQCQVDSQVTMMFWYRQQPGQSLTLIATANQGSEATYESGFVIDKFPISRPNLTFSTLTVSNMSPEDSSIYLCSVRDSPGELFFGSGTQLSVL.

The sample holds a few counts of this clone. This CDR3 is CASRAVLGGTQYF. CDR3 sequence (DNA): TGTGCCAGCAGAGCGGTCCTCGGAGGAACCCAGTACTTC. This chain joins TRBV7-9 and TRBJ2-5; TRBD2 might be the D (5 bases). The CDR3 extends over 13 amino acids. Germline values: CDR1 SEHNR, CDR2 FQNEAQ (reference sequence). With 6 bases removed from V and 8 bases from J, the gap between germline ends came to 16 bases. The full variable domain, with the rest looked up from reference TRBV7-9 and TRBJ2-5, is DTGVSQNPRHKITKRGQNVTFRCDPISEHNRLYWYRQTLGQGPEFLTYFQNEAQLEKSRLLSDRFSAERPKGSFSTLEIQRTEQGDSAMYLCASRAVLGGTQYFGPGTRLLVL.

Regarding this clone: At one of its ends the junction is not consistent with the germline gene, which may arise from a read error. This sequence joins TRBV11-3 and TRBJ2-3; 14 bases fit TRBD2. The V gene's germline CDR1 is SGHNT and CDR2 YENEEA. The length of the CDR3 is 18 residues. For the CDR3, the DNA is TGTGCCAGCAGCCGAGGCGGGACTAGCGGGGGCATCACAAATACGCAGTATTTT. This codes for CASSRGGTSGGITNTQYF.

The rearrangement uses TRBV28 and TRBJ1-5; D is undetermined. Per the germline V gene, CDR1 is MDHEN and CDR2 is SYDVKM. This CDR3 region has 10 residues. The V end lost 9 bases, the J end lost 5 bases, and 5 bases lay between the germline ends. The CDR3 loop reads CARRYQPQHF. The CDR3 coding sequence is TGTGCCAGGCGTTATCAGCCCCAGCATTTT.

This clone was picked up a small number of times. The chain joins TRBV18 to TRBJ2-7, with TRBD1 matching 9 bases. This CDR3 spans 17 amino acids. V dropped 0 bases and J dropped 3; count of bases not matched to a gene: 9. Germline lookup yields CDR1 KGHSH and CDR2 LQKENI. Here the CDR3 DNA reads TGTGCCAGCTCACCACCGGTAGGACAGGGGCCCCTCTACGAGCAGTACTTC. This codes for CASSPPVGQGPLYEQYF.

This clone was picked up a small number of times. The chain couples TRBV5-1 to TRBJ2-7; TRBD2 agrees at 7 bases. This CDR3 has 15 amino acids. With 5 bases clipped from V and 4 bases from J, the junction kept 12 bases outside the gene matches. Germline values: CDR1 SGHRS, CDR2 YFSETQ. CDR3 coding DNA: TGCGCCAGCAGTACGGGGGGATCCCTCGTGTACGAGCAGTACTTC. This codes for CASSTGGSLVYEQYF.

The chain is built from TRBV9 and TRBJ1-1; a possible D gene is TRBD1 (6 bases). CDR1 SGDLS and CDR2 YYNGEE come from the germline V gene. The ends were cut back, 1 base at V and 1 base at J, with 11 bases in the middle. The CDR3 covers 15 residues. CDR3 bases: TGTGCCAGCAGCGTACAGACAGGCTCGAACACTGAAGCTTTCTTT. It specifies CASSVQTGSNTEAFF.

CDR3 sequence (DNA): TGTGCCAGCAGGGACAGGGTCCACTACAATGAGCAGTTCTTC. This encodes CASRDRVHYNEQFF. This sequence joins TRBV28 and TRBJ2-1; the match to TRBD1 covers 8 bases. CDR1 and CDR2 from the germline V gene are MDHEN and SYDVKM. The CDR3 extends over 14 amino acids. The V gene end was trimmed by 6 bases and the J gene end by 3 bases; junction bases not matched to a gene: 4.

V gene TRBV2 combines with J gene TRBJ2-3, with D uncertain. The V gene lost 4 bases and the J gene lost 5 bases, with 13 bases spanning the gap. This CDR3 is built from 14 residues. The germline CDR1 and CDR2 sequences are SNHLY and FYNNEI. CDR3: CASSALFGGDTQYF. The CDR3 DNA reads TGTGCCAGCAGTGCCCTTTTCGGCGGAGATACGCAGTATTTT.

The V gene is TRBV7-9, the J gene TRBJ1-6; D is unresolved. The CDR3 extends over 11 amino acids. The germline gives CDR1 SEHNR, CDR2 FQNEAQ (reference sequence). V lost 4 bases to trimming and J lost 7 bases, with 2 bases between them. The CDR3, as DNA: TGTGCCAGCAGCTCGAATTCACCCCTCCACTTT. It yields the protein CASSSNSPLHF. Complete variable domain (other parts from reference TRBV7-9 and TRBJ1-6): DTGVSQNPRHKITKRGQNVTFRCDPISEHNRLYWYRQTLGQGPEFLTYFQNEAQLEKSRLLSDRFSAERPKGSFSTLEIQRTEQGDSAMYLCASSSNSPLHFGNGTRLTVT.

The chain carries TRBV6-1 and TRBJ1-2; no clear D gene. Germline loops: CDR1 MNHNS, CDR2 SASEGT. Deletions cut 9 bases from V and 4 bases from J, with 6 bases between. There are 10 residues in the CDR3. CDR3 amino acids: CASRGYGYTF. The CDR3 DNA sequence: TGTGCCAGTCGAGGCTATGGCTACACCTTC.

The chain carries TRBV14 and TRBJ2-7; D may be TRBD2 (5 bases). This CDR3 region has 13 residues. Germline assignment: CDR1 SGHDN and CDR2 FVKESK. V was cut by 2 bases and J by 6 bases, with 11 bases left in between. CDR3 loop: CASSQTGSTEQYF. DNA of the CDR3: TGTGCCAGCAGCCAAACGGGGAGTACCGAGCAGTACTTC. Together with reference TRBV14 and TRBJ2-7, the CDR3 gives the full variable domain: EAGVTQFPSHSVIEKGQTVTLRCDPISGHDNLYWYRRVMGKEIKFLLHFVKESKQDESGMPNNRFLAERTGGTYSTLKVQPAELEDSGVYFCASSQTGSTEQYFGPGTRLTVT.

This chain joins TRBV5-4 and TRBJ1-2; D uncertain. The CDR3 has 13 residues. Germline V gives CDR1 SGHNT, CDR2 YYREEE (reference sequence). The V gene lost 4 bases and the J gene lost 0 bases, with 7 bases spanning the gap. The CDR3 is CASSPGSNYGYTF. CDR3 nucleotide sequence: TGTGCCAGCAGCCCGGGTTCTAACTATGGCTACACCTTC.

The genes are TRBV7-3 and TRBJ2-1; 9 nucleotides align to TRBD1. CDR3 length: 16 residues. Germline V gives CDR1 SGHTA, CDR2 FQGTGA. V trimming: 5 bases; J trimming: 1 base; junction bases outside the gene matches: 6. The CDR3 loop is CASSRGQGSSYNEQFF. CDR3 bases: TGTGCCAGCAGCCGGGGACAGGGAAGTTCCTACAATGAGCAGTTCTTC.